This TCR beta chain was recovered during a study of control samples from healthy donors and cancer patients. Germline V gene lookup returns CDR1 MGHRA and CDR2 YSYEKL. Trimming cost V 0 bases and J 0 bases; bases outside gene matches: 5. This CDR3 has 16 residues. The protocol was immunoSEQ multiplex PCR, while the TCRdb copy is restricted to in-frame clones and leaves out a portion. The data show about 160,000 clones, with about 94% seen just once and approximately 15% held by the top ten. The receptor was isolated from a man between 60 and 70 years old with colorectal cancer. The specimen was PBMCs. V is TRBV4-1 and J is TRBJ2-7, with 7 bases lining up with TRBD1. The CDR3 nucleotides read TGCGCCAGCAGCCAAGAAATATGGGACAGCTCCTACGAGCAGTACTTC. Encoded protein: CASSQEIWDSSYEQYF.